Sequencing of this T cell receptor (beta chain) was carried out in a study of HIV-infected patients and healthy controls (dated by TCRdb to 2013 to 2016). At the level of the whole study: Whether deep TCR repertoire sequencing of small blood samples from HIV patients could capture immune perturbation and reconstitution was tested in the study. What the authors observed across the whole study: The study cohorts differed slightly in age and sex profile, but those differences did not account for the observed differences in diversity. MAIT cell alpha-chain CDR3s were found at high frequency in healthy controls but were severely depleted in HIV+ repertoires. HIV-infected repertoires had significantly higher mean Gini indices than controls, possibly reflecting oligoclonality. Rare events from HIV-infected data received too much weight under size-matching, and comparisons were complicated by unequal numbers of distinct sequences between patients and controls. Compared with controls, HIV-infected patients showed significantly different mean usage of eight alpha and eight beta V genes. Both the Jaccard index and the count of highly shared sequences showed that healthy controls shared more CDR3s between individuals than HIV+ patients did. Processing was restricted to sixteen HIV-infected individuals, which the authors judged to be a major constraint on the generalizability of the findings. HIV-associated CDR3s exhibited a significant reduction in frequency during therapy, whereas CMV-associated CDR3s exhibited no significant change, although the majority increased in frequency. Sequencing depth was restricted by the use of whole blood, which also prevented the dynamics of distinct T-cell subpopulations from being separated. In the study, no determination of donor HLA types was made. The apparent post-therapy recovery of the Gini index in HIV-infected patients was not reproduced in size-matched repertoire data. Compared with untreated HIV+ repertoires, healthy control repertoires had roughly threefold more distinct CDR3s and higher Shannon diversity. Alpha-beta chain pairing was not determined in the samples.

In its sample, this clonotype was seen many times. Its antigen is not yet known. No base quality information exists; no much larger clone differs at one position. Reverse transcription of 400 to 650 ng RNA was performed with SuperScript III using primers directed against the alpha and beta constant regions. Alpha and beta chain libraries were generated separately via chain-specific third strand synthesis with multiplexing indices. To avoid primer bias, the protocol used one single primer pair to amplify every rearrangement within a chain, and the protocol also attached molecular barcodes to each cDNA molecule. Purified cDNA was joined by T4 RNA Ligase 1 to a 5' RACE adapter carrying a random hexamer and the SP2 sequencing primer site. Second strand synthesis was primed from the SP2 site with Phusion polymerase, using slow temperature ramps to favor optimal annealing. Two random hexamer sequences, both added before amplification and joined together, made up the 12-nucleotide barcode of each molecule. A short first PCR added P5 and P7 adapter elements plus a second index, followed by an approximately 25-cycle amplification PCR with P5s and P7 primers. Libraries received 27 PCR cycles in total, were quantified on a Qubit, sized on a Bioanalyzer, and diluted to roughly 4 nM. Sequencing of the normalized libraries was performed on an Illumina MiSeq with 2 x 250 paired-end kits. Reverse transcription reactions were cleaned up on MinElute columns and eluted into around 10 ul Tris-Cl. Adapter ligations were incubated for around 20 hours at 16 degrees C and subsequently purified with AMPure XP beads at a 1:1 ratio. For the original study's pipeline: A modified Decombinator that output V, J, insert and barcode information was used to process the demultiplexed FASTQ files. Sequences that shared a barcode but differed from the dominant sequence were discarded as errors, and original cDNA molecules were estimated by counting barcodes clustered at Levenshtein distance 3. Downstream analyses used R packages ineq, vegan, igraph and RCytoscape, with IMGT nomenclature and CDR3 definitions. The authors computed V gene usage over distinct sequences and counted each TCR a single time to avoid skew from clonal expansion. Unique CDR3 amino acid sequences within a donor were connected in similarity networks whenever two sequences differed by a single Levenshtein edit. Published HIV-specific CDR3s (fewer than 100 alpha, several hundred beta) and CMV-specific CDR3s (roughly 13 alpha, some 250 beta) were assembled and queried against the repertoires. Lower sequence numbers were not the cause of the decreased diversity in patients, as random subsampling to size-matched repertoires showed. TCRdb trimmed public reads at Q25 via fastp, called clones via MiXCR and kept in-frame beta chains. Every CDR3 protein is listed once, alongside the most common genes and DNA of its rows. The V and J calls and clone size are TCRdb's, not the authors'. The sample table records some 17,000 distinct CDR3 sequences; roughly 9% of these occur just once. The ten top clones hold approximately 5.1% of the sample.

Sequences MNHEY (CDR1) and SVGAGI (CDR2) are obtained from the germline V gene. Trimming takes 7 bases from V and 1 base from J, and the germline ends sit 11 bases apart. From the cysteine through the phenylalanine, the CDR3 covers 14 amino acids. Only the CDR3 region is kept as DNA, spanning 42 bases read in frame from base 1. Since whole blood was used without any cell fractionation, the repertoire reflected all peripheral T cells in unsorted form. As controls, more than 8 uninfected healthy donors were sampled, and a few of those donors gave samples twice, roughly 3 months apart. For RNA extraction, an approximately 2.5 ml sample of peripheral blood was drawn into Tempus tubes. Residual genomic DNA was removed with the TURBO-DNase kit and globin mRNA was depleted with GLOBINclear.

The specimen was blood. The origin of this receptor is an adult in good health. Recombination connected TRBV6-5 to TRBJ2-1; the D segment cannot be called with confidence. CDR3 loop: CASKSLRSYNEQFF. The sequence in DNA is TGTGCCAGCAAGAGTCTTAGGTCCTACAATGAGCAGTTCTTC.